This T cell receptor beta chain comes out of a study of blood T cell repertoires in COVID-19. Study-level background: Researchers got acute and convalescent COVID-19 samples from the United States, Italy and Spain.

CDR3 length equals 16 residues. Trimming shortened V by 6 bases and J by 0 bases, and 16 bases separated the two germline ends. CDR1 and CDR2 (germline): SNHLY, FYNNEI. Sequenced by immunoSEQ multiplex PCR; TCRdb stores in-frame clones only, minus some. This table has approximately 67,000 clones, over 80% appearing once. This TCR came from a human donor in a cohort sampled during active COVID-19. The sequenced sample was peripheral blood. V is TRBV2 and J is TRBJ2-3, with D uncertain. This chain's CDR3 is CASRKLGGSSTDTQYF. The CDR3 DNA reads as TGTGCCAGCAGAAAACTCGGCGGCAGTAGCACAGATACGCAGTATTTT.